These T cell receptor beta chains were read from a single sample in a study of cytomegalovirus exposure and HLA in healthy donors. The method was immunoSEQ multiplex PCR; TCRdb's version includes in-frame clones alone and lacks a portion of them. The repertoire holds fewer than 110,000 clones, with roughly 85% as singletons. Material for sequencing was PBMCs. The receptors stem from a young man in good health and CMV-seronegative. The CDR3 runs from the conserved cysteine through the conserved F or W. The D gene is left open where the match is weak. Some rows have no size entry. The others give once, few or many, or a class for an expanded clone.

>TRBD1|TRBJ2-1|TRBV2|NA
CASSAGTGRGEQFF
TGTGCCAGCAGTGCCGGGACAGGGCGCGGTGAGCAGTTCTTC
>NA|TRBJ1-4|TRBV5-4|NA
CASSLQGTNEKLFF
TGTGCCAGCAGCTTGCAGGGCACTAATGAAAAACTGTTTTTT
>TRBD1|TRBJ1-5|TRBV18|once
CASSGVGQGKSNQPQHF
TGTGCCAGCTCAGGCGTGGGACAGGGGAAATCCAATCAGCCCCAGCATTTT
>NA|TRBJ1-1|TRBV6-1|NA
CASSEVWSPDTEAFF
TGTGCCAGCTCGGAGGTGTGGAGCCCTGACACTGAAGCTTTCTTT
>NA|TRBJ2-6|TRBV9|once
CASSEGAGANVLTF
TGTGCCAGCAGCGAGGGGGCTGGGGCCAACGTCCTGACTTTC
>NA|TRBJ2-1|TRBV19|NA
CASSITGERQFHNEQFF
TGTGCCAGTAGTATTACCGGGGAACGCCAGTTCCACAATGAGCAGTTCTTC
>NA|TRBJ2-3|TRBV19|NA
CASSIQRGDTQYF
TGTGCCAGTAGTATTCAAAGGGGAGATACGCAGTATTTT
>TRBD1|TRBJ1-4|TRBV14|once
CASSQDGFRDRLEKLFF
TGTGCCAGCAGCCAAGACGGGTTTCGGGACAGGCTTGAAAAACTGTTTTTT
>NA|TRBJ2-7|TRBV6-1|NA
CASSGGGAYERYF
TGTGCCAGCAGTGGAGGGGGGGCGTACGAGCGGTACTTC
>TRBD2|TRBJ2-1|TRBV2|NA
CASSGLAGEGEQFF
TGTGCCAGCAGTGGGCTAGCGGGAGAAGGTGAGCAGTTCTTC
>NA|TRBJ1-2|TRBV18|NA
CASSQGESYGYTF
TGTGCCAGTTCCCAAGGGGAATCCTATGGCTACACCTTC
>NA|TRBJ1-2|TRBV6-5|NA
CASSYSGGGVYTF
TGTGCCAGCAGTTACTCGGGAGGAGGAGTCTACACCTTC
>NA|TRBJ2-5|TRBV6-5|NA
CASSYNLLGEQETQYF
TGTGCCAGCAGTTACAATCTTTTAGGGGAACAAGAGACCCAGTACTTC
>NA|TRBJ1-4|TRBV18|NA
CASSLGSLINEKLFF
TGTGCCAGCTCACTTGGCTCGTTAATTAATGAAAAACTGTTTTTT
>TRBD1|TRBJ2-1|TRBV27|NA
CASSDRGGLGSYNEQFF
TGTGCCAGCAGTGACAGGGGAGGATTAGGCTCCTACAATGAGCAGTTCTTC
>NA|TRBJ1-1|TRBV18|NA
CASSSGVQGREAFF
TGTGCCAGCTCCAGTGGGGTACAGGGCCGCGAAGCTTTCTTT
>TRBD1|TRBJ1-1|TRBV7-9|NA
CASSLGRDRGEAFF
TGTGCCAGCAGCTTAGGCCGGGACAGGGGTGAAGCTTTCTTT
>TRBD2|TRBJ2-1|TRBV4-1|NA
CASSPGLAGGLPGQFF
TGCGCCAGCAGCCCTGGACTAGCGGGAGGCCTACCGGGGCAGTTCTTC
>NA|TRBJ1-6|TRBV9|NA
CASSVGGFNYNSPLHF
TGTGCCAGCAGCGTAGGCGGCTTTAACTATAATTCACCCCTCCACTTT
>NA|TRBJ2-7|TRBV9|NA
CASSVGLGGSEAYEQYF
TGTGCCAGCAGCGTAGGACTTGGCGGTAGTGAAGCCTACGAGCAGTACTTC
>NA|TRBJ1-2|TRBV7-9|NA
CASSHDSLYGYTF
TGTGCCAGCAGCCATGACAGCCTCTATGGCTACACCTTC
>NA|TRBJ2-5|TRBV18|NA
CASSPPTNRETQYF
TGTGCCAGCTCACCACCGACGAACAGGGAGACCCAGTACTTC
>NA|TRBJ2-1|TRBV7-9|NA
CASAPLSGMTLSYNEQFF
TGTGCCAGCGCTCCCCTCTCGGGAATGACCCTCTCCTACAATGAGCAGTTCTTC
>NA|TRBJ2-1|TRBV7-5|NA
CARSPMGRGAYNEQFF
TGTGCCAGAAGCCCGATGGGGCGGGGGGCCTACAATGAGCAGTTCTTC
>NA|TRBJ2-3|TRBV18|few
CASSPIPVGKTGRSDTQYF
TGTGCCAGCTCACCAATACCTGTCGGTAAGACGGGTCGGTCAGATACGCAGTATTTT
>NA|TRBJ2-2|TRBV5-4|NA
CASSLGQRGTGELFF
TGTGCCAGCAGCTTGGGGCAGCGAGGCACCGGGGAGCTGTTTTTT
>NA|TRBJ2-1|TRBV6-1|NA
CASSELVNGDEQFF
TGTGCCAGCAGTGAGTTGGTAAACGGGGATGAGCAGTTCTTC
>NA|TRBJ1-5|TRBV7-2|NA
CASSLAPQKGDSNQPQHF
TGTGCCAGCAGCTTAGCCCCCCAGAAAGGGGATAGCAATCAGCCCCAGCATTTT
>NA|TRBJ2-7|TRBV6-6|NA
CASSLSSPGEQYF
TGTGCCAGCAGCCTCTCCTCTCCGGGGGAGCAGTACTTC
>NA|TRBJ2-1|TRBV19|few
CASSIFAGYSYNEQFF
TGTGCCAGTAGTATTTTTGCGGGTTACTCCTACAATGAGCAGTTCTTC
>NA|TRBJ2-2|TRBV30|few
CAWSVPDRNTGELFF
TGTGCCTGGAGTGTACCGGACAGAAACACCGGGGAGCTGTTTTTT
>TRBD2|TRBJ2-4|TRBV30|NA
CAWSVTGGNIQYF
TGTGCCTGGAGTGTGACGGGAGGAAACATTCAGTACTTC
>TRBD1|TRBJ1-2|TRBV6-5|few
CASRQGANGYTF
TGTGCCAGCAGACAGGGGGCGAATGGCTACACCTTC
>TRBD1|TRBJ1-2|TRBV6-5|NA
CASSNGQGDPYGYTF
TGTGCCAGCAGCAACGGACAGGGCGACCCCTATGGCTACACCTTC
>TRBD1|TRBJ1-2|TRBV5-1|once
CASSPDRGQGYTF
TGCGCCAGCAGCCCGGACAGGGGGCAGGGCTACACCTTC
>TRBD1|TRBJ2-7|TRBV27|NA
CASSIRQGGYEQYF
TGTGCCAGCAGTATCCGACAGGGTGGGTACGAGCAGTACTTC
>TRBD1|TRBJ2-3|TRBV7-9|NA
CASSFGRGRWDTQYF
TGTGCCAGCAGCTTCGGAAGGGGGCGGTGGGATACGCAGTATTTT
>NA|TRBJ2-3|TRBV2|once
CASSRVAQDTQYF
TGTGCCAGCAGTCGCGTTGCCCAAGATACGCAGTATTTT
>TRBD2|TRBJ2-2|TRBV7-7|NA
CASSRWTRPGTGELFF
TGTGCTAGCAGCCGATGGACTAGACCCGGCACCGGGGAGCTGTTTTTT
>NA|TRBJ2-2|TRBV5-1|once
CASSLAVRKNTGELFF
TGCGCCAGCAGCTTGGCAGTCAGAAAGAACACCGGGGAGCTGTTTTTT
>NA|TRBJ2-2|TRBV14|NA
CASSRPIRLRENTGELFF
TGTGCCAGCAGCCGTCCAATCAGGTTGAGGGAGAACACCGGGGAGCTGTTTTTT
>TRBD2|TRBJ2-1|TRBV7-3|NA
CASSLGGAGGSREQFF
TGTGCCAGCAGCTTAGGTGGTGCGGGGGGTTCGCGTGAGCAGTTCTTC
>NA|TRBJ1-1|TRBV7-8|NA
CASRPVARGTEAFF
TGTGCCAGCAGACCAGTAGCAAGGGGCACTGAAGCTTTCTTT
>TRBD1|TRBJ2-5|TRBV27|NA
CASSRLGDRGRETQYF
TGTGCCAGCAGTCGACTCGGGGACAGGGGGCGAGAGACCCAGTACTTC
>NA|TRBJ1-3|TRBV9|NA
CASSKESSGNTIYF
TGTGCCAGCAGCAAAGAGAGCTCTGGAAACACCATATATTTT
>TRBD2|TRBJ2-1|TRBV2|NA
CASSVGTSGQTEQFF
TGTGCCAGCAGTGTAGGAACTAGCGGCCAAACCGAGCAGTTCTTC
>TRBD1|TRBJ1-4|TRBV7-9|NA
CASSPTSTGGIEKLFF
TGTGCCAGCAGCCCCACGTCGACAGGGGGTATTGAAAAACTGTTTTTT
>NA|TRBJ2-2|TRBV7-6|NA
CASSPLIGELFF
TGTGCCAGCAGCCCCCTAATCGGGGAGCTGTTTTTT
>TRBD1|TRBJ2-3|TRBV2|NA
CASSGWDRGRDTQYF
TGTGCCAGCAGTGGTTGGGACAGGGGGCGTGATACGCAGTATTTT
>NA|TRBJ2-5|TRBV9|NA
CASSVAAGVHVEETQYF
TGTGCCAGCAGCGTAGCGGCAGGGGTTCATGTCGAAGAGACCCAGTACTTC
>NA|TRBJ2-1|TRBV4-1|NA
CASSPLAGKQFF
TGCGCCAGCAGCCCGCTTGCAGGGAAGCAGTTCTTC
>NA|TRBJ1-1|TRBV15|NA
CATSSSRGYTEAFF
TGTGCCACCAGCAGTTCCAGGGGATACACTGAAGCTTTCTTT
>TRBD2|TRBJ2-5|TRBV27|NA
CASSSIAGERGETQYF
TGTGCCAGCAGTTCCATAGCGGGAGAGCGGGGGGAGACCCAGTACTTC
>NA|TRBJ1-4|TRBV5-4|NA
CASSLPGSEKLFF
TGTGCCAGCAGCTTGCCGGGGAGTGAAAAACTGTTTTTT
>NA|TRBJ1-5|TRBV7-2|NA
CASSLEPGLQPQHF
TGTGCCAGCAGCTTAGAACCTGGGCTTCAGCCCCAGCATTTT
>NA|TRBJ2-7|TRBV7-2|NA
CASSYSGSYEQYF
TGTGCCAGCAGCTATTCCGGGTCCTACGAGCAGTACTTC
>TRBD1|TRBJ2-5|TRBV2|NA
CASGQGKETQYF
TGTGCCAGCGGACAGGGAAAAGAGACCCAGTACTTC
>TRBD1|TRBJ2-3|TRBV29-1|NA
CSYRTGRADTQYF
TGCAGCTATCGGACAGGCCGGGCAGATACGCAGTATTTT
>TRBD2|TRBJ2-1|TRBV5-4|few
CASSLGIGTSGGARNEQFF
TGTGCCAGCAGCTTAGGCATTGGGACTAGCGGGGGGGCCCGCAATGAGCAGTTCTTC
>TRBD2|TRBJ2-7|TRBV5-1|NA
CASSPGLAGLILYF
TGCGCCAGCAGCCCCGGACTAGCGGGGCTGATACTGTACTTC